Below, 30 T cell receptor beta chains from the same sample are listed, as sequenced in a study of shared clonotypes between healthy human individuals. Data came from immunoSEQ multiplex PCR; TCRdb stores just in-frame clones and leaves some out. There are about half a million clones in the sample; around four fifths occur only once, and about 11% lies in the top ten. Specimen: PBMCs. All receptors derive from a woman in her forties in good health. Some clones in this sample may be carry-over from other donors' samples.

This rearrangement joins TRBV14 to TRBJ1-1, with no clear D. Germline V gives CDR1 SGHDN, CDR2 FVKESK. V lost 0 bases to trimming and J lost 4 bases, with 15 bases between them. CDR3 length: 16 amino acids. The CDR3 protein is CASSQDRIGIRTEAFF. The CDR3 DNA sequence: TGTGCCAGCAGCCAAGATCGAATCGGGATACGCACTGAAGCTTTCTTT.

This chain joins TRBV9 and TRBJ2-3; perhaps TRBD2 as D (6 bases). CDR3 length: 15 residues. V lost 4 bases to trimming and J lost 3 bases, with 15 bases between them. The germline V gene encodes CDR1 SGDLS and CDR2 YYNGEE. As DNA, the CDR3 is TGTGCCAGCAGCCCCCGACTAGTTTCGACAGATACGCAGTATTTT. It specifies CASSPRLVSTDTQYF.

V and J are TRBV5-1 and TRBJ1-2, with a tentative D call TRBD1 (6 bases). Trimming removed 4 bases from V and 0 bases from J, with 16 bases in between. Germline CDR1 is SGHRS and CDR2 is YFSETQ. The CDR3 length is 16 residues. The CDR3 region is CASSPGGSSSNYGYTF. CDR3 DNA sequence: TGCGCCAGCAGCCCGGGGGGCAGTTCTTCTAACTATGGCTACACCTTC.

V and J are TRBV7-3 and TRBJ1-5; D not certain. Trimming took 2 bases from V and 3 from J, leaving 5 bases between them. The germline V gene encodes CDR1 SGHTA and CDR2 FQGTGA. This CDR3 is built from 13 residues. Written as DNA, the CDR3 is TGTGCCAGCAGCTTAGGGCTCAATCAGCCCCAGCATTTT. This codes for CASSLGLNQPQHF.

This sequence joins TRBV7-3 and TRBJ2-2, with a weak D call TRBD2 (6 bases). Germline V gives CDR1 SGHTA, CDR2 FQGTGA. The CDR3 spans 16 residues. Trimming removed 5 bases from V and 5 bases from J, with 18 bases in between. CDR3 DNA sequence: TGTGCCAGCAGCCCCAATCCGGGAGTGGGGACCGGGGAGCTGTTTTTT. It codes for CASSPNPGVGTGELFF.

The chain combines TRBV5-4 with TRBJ2-3; a weak D match, TRBD1 (5 bases). The V end lost 5 bases, the J end lost 2 bases, and 15 bases lay between the germline ends. This CDR3 region has 15 residues. From germline, CDR1 is SGHNT and CDR2 YYREEE (reference sequence). CDR3 nucleotides: TGTGCCAGCAGAAGGGGCGGAACCATCACAGATACGCAGTATTTT. Residues: CASRRGGTITDTQYF.

On this clone itself: One base separates it from a far larger clone, so it is likely a read error. This chain links TRBV4-1 with TRBJ1-1, with D perhaps matching TRBD1 (6 bases). The V gene lost 5 bases and the J gene lost 4 bases, with 11 bases spanning the gap. The germline V gene encodes CDR1 MGHRA and CDR2 YSYEKL. The CDR3 consists of 13 residues. The CDR3 here is CASSFRGGTEAFF. The DNA for the CDR3 is TGCGCCAGCAGCTTCAGGGGTGGCACTGAAGCTTTCTTT.

The chain is built from TRBV12-2 and TRBJ2-7. TRBV12-2 is listed as a pseudogene. CDR3 length: 16 residues. CDR3: CASRLEGPSPHYEQYF. CDR3 sequence (DNA): TGTGCAAGTCGCTTAGAAGGGCCCTCCCCGCACTACGAGCAGTACTTC.

The J gene is TRBJ2-7, the V gene TRBV10-3; D tentatively fits TRBD1 or TRBD2 (5 bases each). The V end lost 9 bases, the J end lost 3 bases, and 12 bases lay between the germline ends. CDR1 is ENHRY and CDR2 is SYGVKD in the germline V gene. There are 12 residues in the CDR3. This CDR3 reads CAMGEPSYEQYF. The CDR3 DNA is TGTGCCATGGGGGAGCCGAGCTACGAGCAGTACTTC.

The V gene is TRBV4-1, the J gene TRBJ2-5; 8 nucleotides match TRBD2. The J call may be wrong; the DNA end is better matched by TRBJ2-7. The CDR3 extends over 15 amino acids. Per germline, CDR1 MGHRA and CDR2 YSYEKL. CDR3: CASSQGAGVVYEQYF. For the CDR3, the DNA is TGCGCCAGCAGCCAAGGAGCGGGAGTCGTCTACGAGCAGTACTTC.

This chain uses TRBV5-1 with TRBJ1-2; D gene unclear. The length of the CDR3 is 15 residues. The germline V gene has CDR1 SGHRS and CDR2 YFSETQ. V was pared by 0 bases and J by 4 bases, with 13 bases between. The CDR3 loop reads CASSLGQTASYGYTF. The CDR3 DNA reads TGCGCCAGCAGCTTGGGGCAGACGGCTTCCTATGGCTACACCTTC.

The CDR3 spells CASSFGDISTRPQHF. CDR3 DNA sequence: TGTGCCAGCAGCTTTGGAGACATCAGTACGAGGCCCCAGCATTTT. The chain joins TRBV7-2 to TRBJ1-5; D gene unclear. The CDR3 contains 15 residues. Trimming stripped 3 bases from V and 9 bases from J, with 18 bases between. Germline V gene data show CDR1 as SGHTA and CDR2 as FQGNSA.

The chain combines TRBV6-5 with TRBJ1-3; no reliable D call. Trimming shortened V by 6 bases and J by 2 bases, and 11 bases separated the two germline ends. Germline V gene data show CDR1 as MNHEY and CDR2 as SVGAGI. This CDR3 contains 14 residues. CDR3 bases: TGTGCCAGCAGACCCGGTCTGACTGGAAACACCATATATTTT. Protein: CASRPGLTGNTIYF.

The gene calls are TRBV6-5 and TRBJ1-1, with 8 bases aligning to TRBD1. The CDR3 has 14 residues. Looked up from germline, CDR1 is MNHEY and CDR2 is SVGAGI. Losses at the gene ends were 6 bases for V and 5 bases for J; bases not matched to a gene: 8. The CDR3 protein is CASSDLTGGTEAFF. For the CDR3, the DNA is TGTGCCAGCAGCGATCTAACAGGGGGGACTGAAGCTTTCTTT.

V usage is TRBV25-1 and J usage is TRBJ2-5; 7 bases map to TRBD1. The CDR3 is 12 amino acids. V shed 3 bases and J 13 bases; nucleotides not matched to a gene: 8. Germline V CDR1 and CDR2: MGHDK, SYGVNS. CDR3 sequence: CASSDQTTGLYF. The CDR3 nucleotides are TGTGCCAGCAGTGACCAGACGACAGGGCTGTACTTC.

The chain carries TRBV21-1 and TRBJ1-1; TRBD1, the table's D call, lacks a check against the DNA. TRBV21-1 has pseudogene status. The CDR3 is 17 amino acids. The CDR3 DNA is TGTGCCAGCAGGCACAGCGCGGGACAGGGGGAAAACACTGAAGCTTTCTTT. Residues: CASRHSAGQGENTEAFF.

The CDR3 nucleotides are TGTGCCAGCAGCTCATTAGCGGGAGTTGTCGAGACCCAGTACTTC. Residues: CASSSLAGVVETQYF. The rearrangement uses TRBV9 and TRBJ2-5; TRBD2 aligns across 9 bases. Looked up from germline, CDR1 is SGDLS and CDR2 is YYNGEE. The CDR3 sequence is 15 residues long. J lost 5 bases, V lost 4 bases, and 9 bases had no gene match.

The chain links TRBV28 to TRBJ2-7; D might be TRBD1 or TRBD2, each matching 5 bases. V dropped 10 bases and J dropped 3 bases, with 19 bases sitting between them. Germline CDR1 and CDR2: MDHEN and SYDVKM. The CDR3 loop spans 14 amino acids. The DNA of the CDR3 is TGTGCCACGGGGCTAGTGATCGAGATCTACGAGCAGTACTTC. This sequence encodes CATGLVIEIYEQYF.

The rearrangement uses TRBV5-4 and TRBJ2-3; D is unclear. Germline V CDR1 and CDR2: SGHNT, YYREEE (reference sequence). CDR3 size: 12 residues. V lost 3 bases and J lost 6, with 8 bases in between. The chain's CDR3 is CASSSLSDTQYF. The CDR3 DNA reads as TGTGCCAGCAGCTCCTTGTCCGATACGCAGTATTTT.

The gene calls are TRBV6-1 and TRBJ2-1, with 8 nucleotides matching TRBD2. Germline V CDR1 and CDR2: MNHNS, SASEGT. V lost 4 bases and J lost 0; bases outside the gene matches: 5. The CDR3 contains 16 residues. The CDR3 region is CASSGLAGTSYNEQFF. DNA for the CDR3: TGTGCCAGCAGTGGATTAGCGGGGACCTCCTACAATGAGCAGTTCTTC.

The chain joins TRBV28 to TRBJ1-2; unclear D gene. Trimming took 3 bases from V and 4 from J, leaving 6 bases between them. This CDR3 contains 12 residues. Germline V CDR1 and CDR2: MDHEN, SYDVKM. The CDR3 DNA reads TGTGCCAGCAGTTTCGGGGTCTATGGCTACACCTTC. It codes for CASSFGVYGYTF.

This chain joins TRBV19 and TRBJ2-1, with 11 bases aligning to TRBD2. The CDR3 sequence is 16 residues long. From germline, CDR1 is LNHDA and CDR2 SQIVND (reference sequence). The V segment lost 6 bases and the J segment 5 bases; nucleotides outside the gene matches: 9. CDR3 DNA: TGTGCCAGTAGGGTTAGAGGGACTAGCGGAAACAATGAGCAGTTCTTC. Translated: CASRVRGTSGNNEQFF. Variable domain in full (rest from reference TRBV19 and TRBJ2-1): DGGITQSPKYLFRKEGQNVTLSCEQNLNHDAMYWYRQDPGQGLRLIYYSQIVNDFQKGDIAEGYSVSREKKESFPLTVTSAQKNPTAFYLCASRVRGTSGNNEQFFGPGTRLTVL.

CDR3 in amino acids: CATSRGSGIETQYF. The DNA for the CDR3 is TGTGCCACCAGCAGAGGTAGCGGGATCGAGACCCAGTACTTC. The gene calls are TRBV15 and TRBJ2-5; 8 bases are shared with TRBD2. CDR1 and CDR2 (germline): LNHNV, YYDKDF (reference sequence). Trimming cost V 1 base and J 5 bases; bases outside gene matches: 3. This CDR3 comprises 14 residues.

The rearrangement joins TRBV6-5 to TRBJ1-5; TRBD1 might be the D (5 bases). The CDR3 is 15 residues long. V lost 2 bases and J lost 4, with 12 bases in between. Germline CDR1 reads MNHEY; CDR2 reads SVGAGI. Here the CDR3 DNA reads TGTGCCAGCAGTTACAGCCCTTCAGGGAATCAGCCCCAGCATTTT. It translates to CASSYSPSGNQPQHF.

The rearrangement links TRBV4-1 to TRBJ1-4; D call uncertain. The CDR3 has 17 amino acids. Germline V gives CDR1 MGHRA, CDR2 YSYEKL. Trimming removed 4 bases from V and 4 bases from J, with 19 bases in between. The CDR3 DNA follows: TGCGCCAGCAGCCCCCTCGCCACCGCCCGGGATAATGAAAAACTGTTTTTT. Protein product: CASSPLATARDNEKLFF.

The rearrangement joins TRBV30 to TRBJ2-1, with TRBD1 matching 9 bases. The CDR3 covers 13 residues. V shed 8 bases and J 6 bases; nucleotides not matched to a gene: 8. Germline V CDR1 and CDR2: GTSNPN, SVGIG (reference sequence). CDR3 coding DNA: TGTGCCGGAGGGACAGGGTATGTCAATGAGCAGTTCTTC. It specifies CAGGTGYVNEQFF.

This chain connects TRBV7-8 to TRBJ1-2, with 8 positions matching TRBD1. The CDR3 covers 17 residues. The germline CDR1 and CDR2 sequences are SGHVS and FQNEAQ. The J segment lost 4 bases and the V segment lost 5 bases, leaving 15 bases of the junction unmatched. CDR3 in amino acids: CASSAGGLLPDAYGYTF. The CDR3, as DNA: TGTGCCAGCAGCGCAGGGGGCCTTCTCCCTGATGCCTATGGCTACACCTTC.

CDR3 DNA sequence: TGTGCCATCAACTCAGGGACTAGCGAAAACACCGGGGAGCTGTTTTTT. Translated, it gives CAINSGTSENTGELFF. The chain joins TRBV10-3 to TRBJ2-2, with 10 positions matching TRBD2. The germline V gene has CDR1 ENHRY and CDR2 SYGVKD. The V gene end was trimmed by 7 bases and the J gene end by 2 bases; junction bases not matched to a gene: 7. The CDR3 covers 16 residues.

The chain is built from TRBV7-8 and TRBJ2-7; a weak D match, TRBD1 (6 bases). Trimming left V 5 bases short and J 0 bases short, with 17 bases between. This CDR3 is built from 16 residues. Germline V gene lookup returns CDR1 SGHVS and CDR2 FQNEAQ. The CDR3 nucleotides read TGTGCCAGCAGCCCCACCGGGACATCTAGCTCCTACGAGCAGTACTTC. This gives the protein CASSPTGTSSSYEQYF.

J is TRBJ2-7 and V is TRBV4-2, with unresolved D. There are 12 residues in the CDR3. V dropped 3 bases and J dropped 5 bases, with 8 bases sitting between them. Germline V CDR1 and CDR2: LGHNA, YNFKEQ. The CDR3 loop is CASSHFGHEQYF. The CDR3 coding sequence is TGTGCCAGCAGCCACTTTGGGCACGAGCAGTACTTC.